What follows describes a single T cell receptor (beta chain). The specificity of this receptor is unknown. Base qualities were left out, and no much larger clone turns up one base away. To sequence the TCRbeta CDR3 region, genomic DNA was isolated from the sorted cells. The immunoSEQ Assay was used to sequence the TCRbeta CDR3 regions. TCRdb took over this immuneACCESS table, retaining in-frame rearrangements with V and J assigned. Such tables are incomplete; in checked studies, under half of the missing clones stem from an unresolved V gene, and the remainder is unexplained. The sample data list tens of thousands of clones, and approximately 88% of these were observed just once. The top ten clonotypes cover about 27% of the sample. The trial excluded patients who had a history of autoimmune disease or who were on systemic immunosuppression. In every dose cohort, peripheral blood was drawn for TCR sequencing at baseline, cycle 4 day 1, and cycle 7 day 1. The samples were drawn from a first-in-human, open-label, multicenter phase I dose-escalation trial of ivuxolimab. Adults with locally advanced or metastatic melanoma, renal cell carcinoma, hepatocellular carcinoma or head and neck squamous cell carcinoma were enrolled in the trial. CD4+ and CD8+ T cells were sorted separately from peripheral blood before TCR sequencing.

The data were obtained in a study of OX40 agonist ivuxolimab in advanced cancers. Study-level background: Ivuxolimab was an agonistic, fully human IgG2 monoclonal antibody directed against OX40 (CD134), a costimulatory receptor. Intravenous ivuxolimab was administered to patients every 2 weeks at six dose levels: 0.01, 0.1, 0.3, 1.5, 3 and 10 mg/kg. The paper reports the monotherapy dose-escalation portion (N of about 47 patients) of the phase I ivuxolimab trial. In the dose-escalation cohort, 82.7% of patients were male, and the mean age was approximately 60 years with a range of roughly 20 to 79. Peripheral TCRbeta sequencing aimed to test whether ivuxolimab altered TCR sequence diversity and caused clonal T-cell expansion. Prior anti-PD-1, anti-PD-L1 or anti-CTLA-4 therapy was permitted, and checkpoint inhibitors had been received by under 50% of dose-escalation patients. Partial responses occurred in three dose-escalation patients, of whom one had hepatocellular carcinoma and two had cutaneous melanoma. Of the roughly 52 patients in dose escalation, 19 had hepatocellular carcinoma, approximately 15 had melanoma, 9 had renal cell carcinoma and 9 had head and neck cancer.

Broad study findings and their caveats: Low levels of normalized T-cell clonal expansion were also seen in some patients who did not respond. Which antigens the clonally expanded peripheral T cells were specific for was not determined. On average, CD8+ T cells showed more expanded clones than CD4+ T cells after ivuxolimab. Partial responders in the 0.1-3.0 mg/kg groups had among the lowest normalized peripheral clonal expansion, especially among CD8+ T cells. At doses of 0.1 to 3.0 mg/kg, clonal expansion of both CD4+ and CD8+ T cells in blood was seen between baseline and week 6.

The origin of this receptor is an adult with an advanced solid tumor such as melanoma, head and neck, liver or kidney cancer. The sample in question was CD4+ or CD8+ T cells sorted from blood, obtained in a trial of the OX40 agonist ivuxolimab.

The CDR3 region: CASSLAGRNTEAFF. The sequenced DNA is TGTGCCAGCAGCTTAGCGGGGAGGAACACTGAAGCTTTCTTT. The rearranged segments are TRBV7-8 and TRBJ1-1; the D gene lacks a confident call. Relative to germline, V is 0 bases shorter and J is 1 base shorter, with 6 bases between their ends. Via the germline V gene, CDR1 is SGHVS and CDR2 FQNEAQ. The CDR3 measures 14 amino acids from cysteine to phenylalanine. Of all the DNA, just the CDR3 is kept, 42 bases in frame from base 1.